The 27 T cell receptor beta chains below come from one sample, sequenced in a study of T cells in Graves' hyperthyroidism and ophthalmopathy. Template material for amplifying TCR beta CDR3 regions consisted of RNA transcripts. HTBI primers drove first-round RT-PCR of the TCR CDR3. TCRdb ran MiXCR on the multiplex PCR reads and lists one entry per CDR3 protein. The sample lists 450,000 to 700,000 distinct CDR3 sequences, more than 45% occurring once. Sequenced material: peripheral blood or thyroid tissue (not recorded which). These receptors came from a woman aged 18-35 years with Graves' hyperthyroidism.

This clonotype was counted many times. This rearrangement joins TRBV12-3 or TRBV12-4 to TRBJ2-5, with 7 bases that match TRBD2. The CDR3 is 12 amino acids. V was clipped by 7 bases and J by 4 bases; unmatched bases: 3. The CDR3 is CASMWEGETQYF. The CDR3 nucleotides are TGTGCCAGCATGTGGGAGGGAGAGACCCAGTACTTC.

In this sample, this clonotype turned up a few times. The gene calls are TRBV7-2 and TRBJ2-3; 14 bases are shared with TRBD2. The CDR3 is 16 amino acids. Trimming removed 6 bases from V and 2 bases from J; junction bases left unmatched: 4. Germline CDR1 is SGHTA and CDR2 is FQGNSA. CDR3 in amino acids: CASRRLAGGTTDTQYF. The CDR3 bases are TGTGCCAGCAGACGACTAGCGGGAGGGACCACAGATACGCAGTATTTT.

In its sample, this clonotype was seen many times. The gene calls are TRBV11-3 and TRBJ2-5, with 10 positions matching TRBD2. Trimming at V came to 1 base and at J to 4 bases, leaving 6 bases not matched to a gene. Germline-derived CDR1 and CDR2 are SGHNT and YENEEA. CDR3 size: 16 residues. CDR3: CASSLGKLAGTETQYF. Written as DNA, the CDR3 is TGTGCCAGCAGCTTAGGGAAACTAGCGGGAACAGAGACCCAGTACTTC.

The genes are TRBV6-1 and TRBJ2-2; TRBD1 matches at 10 bases. V lost 6 bases and J lost 6; bases outside the gene matches: 4. Germline V CDR1 and CDR2: MNHNS, SASEGT. CDR3 size: 14 residues. In DNA, the CDR3 is TGTGCCAGCAGAGAGACAGGGGGCCCCGGGGAGCTGTTTTTT. Its translation is CASRETGGPGELFF.

This clonotype has only a few counts. The J gene is TRBJ2-2, the V gene TRBV6-2 or TRBV6-3, with 9 bases identical to TRBD1. The CDR3 is 17 amino acids. J was trimmed by 3 bases and V by 2 bases; bases with no gene match: 7. Germline CDR1 MNHEY, CDR2 SVGEGT. The CDR3 is CASSYLGTGPYTGELFF. The CDR3 DNA is TGTGCCAGCAGTTACCTTGGGACAGGGCCTTACACCGGGGAGCTGTTTTTT.

Regarding this clonotype: This CDR3 is missing its conserved last phenylalanine or tryptophan, likely due to a read error. The genes are TRBV7-3 and TRBJ2-7; 8 bases map to TRBD2. The germline V gene encodes CDR1 SGHTA and CDR2 FQGTGA. The CDR3 is 15 amino acids. Germline trimming cut 4 bases from V and 0 bases from J; bases unmatched to any gene: 5. CDR3 loop: CASSSRAGDSYEQYS. CDR3 DNA: TGTGCCAGCAGCTCCAGAGCGGGGGACTCCTACGAGCAGTACTCC.

Ten or more counts support this clonotype. The V gene is TRBV9, the J gene TRBJ1-6; 7 bases line up with TRBD1. J lost 2 bases, V lost 3 bases, and 2 bases had no gene match. The length of the CDR3 is 15 residues. Per germline, CDR1 SGDLS and CDR2 YYNGEE. The CDR3 spells CASSAQGAYNSPLHF. The CDR3 DNA is TGTGCCAGCAGCGCCCAGGGGGCCTATAATTCACCCCTCCACTTT.

The chain links TRBV12-3 or TRBV12-4 to TRBJ1-6; 11 bases match TRBD1. V shed 4 bases, J shed 6 bases, and the junction held 5 bases outside the gene matches. The CDR3 is made up of 16 amino acids. As DNA, the CDR3 is TGTGCCAGCAGTTCCCTAGGGACAGGGGGTAATTCACCCCTCCACTTT. It encodes CASSSLGTGGNSPLHF.

This clonotype was counted a single time. This sequence joins TRBV19 and TRBJ1-5, with TRBD2 identical over 11 bases. The DNA end favors TRBJ2-3, so the J call may be wrong. The CDR3 has 16 residues. CDR1 is LNHDA and CDR2 is SQIVND in the germline V gene (reference sequence). The CDR3 protein is CASSMSLAGGADTQYF. The CDR3 DNA follows: TGTGCCAGTAGTATGTCGCTAGCGGGAGGTGCAGATACGCAGTATTTT.

This clonotype was counted at least ten times. CDR3: CASSYLASSYNSPLHF. The CDR3 bases are TGTGCCAGCAGTTACTTGGCGAGCTCCTATAATTCACCCCTCCACTTT. The chain joins TRBV6-5 to TRBJ1-6; no firm D call. The CDR3 sequence is 16 residues long. V was trimmed by 1 base and J by 0 bases, leaving 7 bases between them. Germline V lookup: CDR1 MNHEY, CDR2 SVGAGI.

The CDR3 nucleotides are TGTGCCAGCAGCGTAGCGGGAGTCACCGGGGAGCTGTTTTTT. Translating it yields CASSVAGVTGELFF. The chain uses TRBV2 and TRBJ2-2; the match to TRBD2 covers 9 bases. Germline loops: CDR1 SNHLY, CDR2 FYNNEI. After removal of 6 bases from V and 4 bases from J, the junction contained 3 bases not matched to a gene. The CDR3 is made up of 14 amino acids.

Many counts were recorded for this clonotype. This may be a read error: a much more frequent sequence differs by one nucleotide. J is TRBJ1-2 and V is TRBV15; D unclear. Trimming took 1 base from V and 7 from J, leaving 10 bases between them. This CDR3 has 13 residues. From germline, CDR1 is LNHNV and CDR2 YYDKDF (reference sequence). The CDR3 DNA follows: TGTGCCACCAGCAGAGGATTGGGCTGTGGCTACACCTTC. It translates to CATSRGLGCGYTF.

This clonotype was recorded many times. The chain couples TRBV12-3 or TRBV12-4 to TRBJ1-1, with TRBD1 matching 7 bases. The CDR3 is 14 residues long. Losses at the gene ends were 6 bases for V and 1 base for J; bases not matched to a gene: 5. CDR3 in amino acids: CASRPQGKNTEAFF. CDR3 nucleotide sequence: TGTGCCAGCAGACCACAGGGGAAGAACACTGAAGCTTTCTTT.

This clonotype has at least ten counts. The chain couples TRBV6-2 or TRBV6-3 to TRBJ2-5, with 8 bases that match TRBD1. Germline V gene lookup returns CDR1 MNHEY and CDR2 SVGEGT. This CDR3 contains 13 residues. Losses at the gene ends were 6 bases for V and 3 bases for J; bases not matched to a gene: 3. The CDR3 DNA follows: TGTGCCAGCAGGCCGACAGGGGAAGAGACCCAGTACTTC. It specifies CASRPTGEETQYF.

The rearrangement uses TRBV14 and TRBJ2-1, with TRBD2 identical over 8 bases. Germline V gene sequence: CDR1 SGHDN, CDR2 FVKESK. This CDR3 contains 14 residues. V trimming: 4 bases; J trimming: 8 bases; junction bases outside the gene matches: 7. The CDR3 reads CASSRAGVFDEQFF. DNA of the CDR3: TGTGCCAGCAGCCGAGCGGGAGTTTTCGATGAGCAGTTCTTC.

This clonotype was recorded many times. The genes are TRBV11-2 and TRBJ2-5; TRBD1 agrees at 8 bases. The J segment lost 3 bases and the V segment lost 7 bases, leaving 7 bases of the junction unmatched. Germline-derived CDR1 and CDR2 are SGHAT and FQNNGV. This CDR3 contains 14 residues. In DNA, the CDR3 is TGTGCCAGCAAATCCGGGACAGGAGAAGAGACCCAGTACTTC. Its protein is CASKSGTGEETQYF.

At least ten counts were recorded for this clonotype. The chain carries TRBV7-9 and TRBJ1-4, with D maybe TRBD1 (5 bases). Germline V CDR1 and CDR2: SEHNR, FQNEAQ (reference sequence). V dropped 3 bases and J dropped 6 bases, with 8 bases sitting between them. The CDR3 is 13 amino acids. In DNA form, the CDR3 reads TGTGCCAGCAGCTTCGGGACGGATGAAAAACTGTTTTTT. Translating it yields CASSFGTDEKLFF.

This clonotype was seen repeatedly, ten times or more. This chain joins TRBV2 and TRBJ1-2; possible D gene TRBD1, 5 bases. The V and J ends lost 2 bases and 2 bases respectively, with 6 bases between them. The CDR3 is 13 amino acids. CDR1 is SNHLY, CDR2 FYNNEI, per germline. The CDR3 protein is CASSEPGNYGYTF. The CDR3 DNA reads TGTGCCAGCAGTGAACCAGGGAACTATGGCTACACCTTC.

This clonotype was observed many times. The gene calls are TRBV12-3 or TRBV12-4 and TRBJ1-2, with TRBD1 as a possible D gene (5 bases). This CDR3 has 14 residues. Trimming removed 6 bases at V and 5 bases at J, with 16 bases between. The CDR3 reads CASSSYRDSYGYTF. The CDR3 bases are TGTGCCAGCAGCTCCTACCGCGACAGTTATGGCTACACCTTC.

The chain couples TRBV7-9 to TRBJ1-5, with TRBD1 identical over 8 bases. J gave up 7 bases and V 3 bases, and 8 bases lay outside the gene matches. The CDR3 covers 15 residues. Germline V CDR1 and CDR2: SEHNR, FQNEAQ (reference sequence). CDR3 DNA: TGTGCCAGCAGCTTTTTGGACAGGGATATCCAGCCCCAGCATTTT. It encodes CASSFLDRDIQPQHF.

At least ten counts were recorded for this clonotype. This CDR3 reads CASSRTGELGETQYF. CDR3 coding DNA: TGTGCCAGCAGCCGGACAGGGGAGTTAGGGGAGACCCAGTACTTC. The chain has TRBV7-3 and TRBJ2-5; 9 bases match TRBD1. Germline assignment: CDR1 SGHTA and CDR2 FQGTGA. This CDR3 region has 15 residues. V was pared by 5 bases and J by 5 bases, with 9 bases of the junction left unmatched.

This clonotype was observed a few times. J is TRBJ1-2 and V is TRBV29-1; 10 bases map to TRBD1. The trim removed 6 bases at V and 1 base at J, leaving 2 bases unmatched. The CDR3 extends over 13 amino acids. Germline loops: CDR1 SQVTM, CDR2 ANQGSEA. The CDR3 here is CSVGTGDNYGYTF. In nucleotides, the CDR3 is TGCAGCGTAGGGACAGGGGATAACTATGGCTACACCTTC.

The rearrangement uses TRBV7-2 and TRBJ1-1; maybe TRBD1 (6 bases). V lost 5 bases to trimming and J lost 14 bases, with 18 bases between them. Germline V gives CDR1 SGHTA, CDR2 FQGNSA. This CDR3 is built from 12 residues. CDR3: CASSLGAGEQFF. Written as DNA, the CDR3 is TGTGCCAGCAGCCTGGGGGCGGGGGAGCAGTTCTTT.

V gene TRBV29-1 combines with J gene TRBJ2-3, with 7 nucleotides matching TRBD2. Trimming cost V 8 bases and J 6 bases; bases outside gene matches: 5. Germline V gene data show CDR1 as SQVTM and CDR2 as ANQGSEA. The CDR3 runs 11 residues. The CDR3 loop reads CSLARGDTQYF. In DNA form, the CDR3 reads TGCAGCTTAGCGCGGGGGGATACGCAGTATTTT.

This clonotype occurred many times. This rearrangement joins TRBV10-3 to TRBJ2-7; D may correspond to TRBD1 or TRBD2 (5 bases each). This CDR3 is built from 15 residues. V was trimmed by 4 bases and J by 0 bases, leaving 13 bases between them. CDR1 ENHRY and CDR2 SYGVKD come from the germline V gene. This chain's CDR3 is CAISGLPGHSYEQYF. The CDR3 coding sequence is TGTGCCATCAGTGGTCTACCGGGGCACTCCTACGAGCAGTACTTC.

This clonotype was counted between two and nine times. CDR3 nucleotide sequence: TGCGCCAGCAGCCAAGAGGGATCCCGCCGGGAGACCCAGTACTTC. Amino acid sequence: CASSQEGSRRETQYF. This chain joins TRBV4-1 and TRBJ2-5, with no clear D. Germline CDR1 is MGHRA and CDR2 is YSYEKL. Trimming shortened V by 0 bases and J by 5 bases, and 13 bases separated the two germline ends. This CDR3 comprises 15 residues.

V and J are TRBV20-1 and TRBJ1-1; perhaps TRBD1 as D (6 bases). Germline-derived CDR1 and CDR2 are DFQATT and SNEGSKA (reference sequence). This CDR3 is built from 14 residues. Trimming pared 3 bases from V and 0 bases from J, leaving 11 bases between. CDR3 protein: CSASRGHLNTEAFF. The CDR3 bases are TGCAGTGCTAGCAGGGGACACCTGAACACTGAAGCTTTCTTT.